This TCR beta chain was sequenced during a study of blood T cell repertoires in COVID-19 (dated by TCRdb to 2018 to 2021). For the wider study: Samples from collaborators originated in the United States, Italy and Spain and spanned both the acute and convalescent phases of COVID-19. The repertoires were released in a freely available public database meant as a resource for research on the immune response to SARS-CoV-2. Samples came from the ongoing ImmuneRACE study (first 160 participants) plus 1,254 subjects from 6 global collaborators. The material from the prospective study consisted of cDNA or gDNA derived from T cells, B-cell-depleted T cells, or PBMCs. The dataset comprised deeply sampled blood TCRbeta repertoires from subjects exposed to, actively infected with, or recovered from COVID-19. The sample metadata nearly always contained a de-identified subject ID, COVID-19 status, age in years and sex. Where available, HLA class I and class II types were obtained from metadata supplied by the sample provider rather than from assay-based typing. Overall study outcomes, separate from this receptor: Clinical and demographic metadata were provided uncurated, with the amount varying by source and participant.

One collaborating source in Seattle enrolled patients while the patients were actively infected and followed the patients over time throughout the course of disease. Collaborating institutions collected whole blood in K2EDTA tubes following their own protocols. For TCRbeta analysis, collaborator samples were shipped as frozen whole blood, as isolated PBMCs, or as DNA extracted from either sample type. TCRbeta CDR3 regions were amplified from genomic DNA by means of the immunoSEQ Assay, a bias-controlled multiplex PCR. The authors' pipeline ran thus. The number of nucleated cells in each sample was estimated from the amplification of reference gene primers within the assay. Sequence reads were collapsed and filtered to measure the absolute abundance of every unique TCRbeta CDR3 rearrangement. For each sample, productive Simpson clonality was calculated as the square root of Simpson's diversity index across productive rearrangements. Drawn from immuneACCESS, this table holds only the in-frame rearrangements with V and J called that TCRdb kept. Clones are partly lost; checked studies trace under half to an unresolved V gene and leave the rest unexplained. The DNA gave D and trimming, while V, J and clone size come from that table. For this sample there are 55,000 to 65,000 clones; roughly nine tenths appear just once. Of the sample, 43% falls within the top ten clones.

With respect to this clone: Its antigen is currently not known. Per-base quality was not reported, and no clone a single base away is much larger than it.

This sequence was found in a woman between 55 and 75 years old with COVID-19, enrolled during active disease. Sequencing was done on a sample of peripheral blood.

The DNA reads TGTGCCAGCAGCCTTAGCCCGAGCTCCTACGAGCAGTACTTC. This codes for CASSLSPSSYEQYF. The V and J genes are TRBV5-5 and TRBJ2-7; there is no confident call for the D gene. From its cysteine to its phenylalanine, the CDR3 spans 14 amino acids. The sequence is cut down to CDR3 DNA, 42 bases in frame from base 1. The germline V gene (reference sequence) sets CDR1 to SGHKS and CDR2 to YYEKEE. Trimming costs V 4 bases and J 0 bases, and their ends lie 11 bases apart.